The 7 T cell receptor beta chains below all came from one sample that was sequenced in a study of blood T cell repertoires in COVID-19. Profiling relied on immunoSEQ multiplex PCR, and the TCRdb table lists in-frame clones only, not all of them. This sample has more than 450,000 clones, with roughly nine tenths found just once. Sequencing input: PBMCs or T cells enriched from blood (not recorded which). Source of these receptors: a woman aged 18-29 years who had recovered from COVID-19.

In nucleotides, the CDR3 is TGTGCCAGCAGCCGAGCTTCTAGCGGGGGGGCATTAGATACGCAGTATTTT. Translation: CASSRASSGGALDTQYF. The chain carries TRBV6-6 and TRBJ2-3; 12 nucleotides line up with TRBD2. With V trimmed by 6 bases and J by 5 bases, 12 bases remained unmatched. There are 17 residues in the CDR3. Germline CDR1 MNHNY, CDR2 SVGAGI (reference sequence).

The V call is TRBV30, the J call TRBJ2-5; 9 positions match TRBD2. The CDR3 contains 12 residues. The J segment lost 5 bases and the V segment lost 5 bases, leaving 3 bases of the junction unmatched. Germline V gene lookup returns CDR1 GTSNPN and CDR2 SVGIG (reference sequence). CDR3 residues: CAWGRGGETQYF. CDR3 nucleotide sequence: TGTGCCTGGGGGCGGGGGGGTGAGACCCAGTACTTC.

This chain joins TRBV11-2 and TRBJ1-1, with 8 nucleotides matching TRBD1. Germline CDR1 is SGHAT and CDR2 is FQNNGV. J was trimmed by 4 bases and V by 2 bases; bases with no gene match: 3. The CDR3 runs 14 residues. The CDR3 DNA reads TGTGCCAGCAGCTTATCCGGGACAGGCACTGAAGCTTTCTTT. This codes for CASSLSGTGTEAFF.

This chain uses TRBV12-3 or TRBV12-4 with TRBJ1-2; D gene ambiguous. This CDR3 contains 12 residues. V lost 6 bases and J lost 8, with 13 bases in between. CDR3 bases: TGTGCCAGCAGCTCAAGGACTCTAGGCTACACCTTC. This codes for CASSSRTLGYTF.

The CDR3 DNA reads as TGTGCCAGCTCAATGGGACAGGGGGCAATAAGAAGCTATGGCTACACCTTC. This gives the protein CASSMGQGAIRSYGYTF. The chain combines TRBV18 with TRBJ1-2; TRBD1 matches 12 bases. This CDR3 comprises 17 residues. Per the germline V gene, CDR1 is KGHSH and CDR2 is LQKENI. The junction had 11 bases not matched to a gene; V was cut back by 5 bases and J by 4 bases.

This chain's CDR3 is CAWTPRGGSGGDTQYF. CDR3 DNA sequence: TGTGCCTGGACCCCCCGGGGGGGTAGCGGGGGAGATACGCAGTATTTT. The chain is built from TRBV30 and TRBJ2-3, with TRBD2 matching 9 bases. Losses at the gene ends were 4 bases for V and 5 bases for J; bases not matched to a gene: 13. From germline, CDR1 is GTSNPN and CDR2 SVGIG (reference sequence). There are 16 residues in the CDR3.

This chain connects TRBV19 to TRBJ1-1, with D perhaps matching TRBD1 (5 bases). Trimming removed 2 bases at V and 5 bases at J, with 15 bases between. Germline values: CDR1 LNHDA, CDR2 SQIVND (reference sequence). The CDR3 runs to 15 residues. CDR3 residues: CASSIPGGTETEAFF. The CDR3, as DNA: TGTGCCAGTAGTATACCCGGGGGGACGGAGACTGAAGCTTTCTTT.